Presented here are 6 T cell receptor beta chains from one specimen sequenced in a study of PD-1 blockade in classical Hodgkin lymphoma. The protocol was immunoSEQ multiplex PCR, while the TCRdb copy is restricted to in-frame clones and leaves out a portion. Of around 9,600 clones listed, around 72% were seen once; the top ten hold 3.5% to 5.5%. Regarding time point: cycle 4 day 1 (C4D1), after six to seven weeks of nivolumab. Every patient was affected by relapse after autologous stem cell transplantation, while exposure to brentuximab vedotin was not uniform. Magnetic negative selection served to purify CD4+ T cells out of PBMCs that had been thawed. Sample: CD4+ T cells from blood, taken before the fourth cycle of nivolumab. Source of these receptors: a human donor with classical Hodgkin lymphoma.

The V call is TRBV7-2, the J call TRBJ1-1; D is ambiguous. The CDR3 spans 15 residues. The germline V and J ends were trimmed by 2 bases and 4 bases, with 14 bases remaining between them. The germline V gene has CDR1 SGHTA and CDR2 FQGNSA. CDR3 amino acids: CASSLTGLGSTEAFF. CDR3 coding DNA: TGTGCCAGCAGCTTAACCGGCTTGGGGTCCACTGAAGCTTTCTTT.

The genes are TRBV19 and TRBJ1-1; TRBD1 matches at 7 bases. V lost 3 bases, J lost 4 bases, and 5 bases stayed unmatched. The CDR3 consists of 14 residues. Germline CDR1 is LNHDA and CDR2 is SQIVND (reference sequence). The DNA for the CDR3 is TGTGCCAGTAGTATGGGCAGGGGGATCACTGAAGCTTTCTTT. As protein: CASSMGRGITEAFF. The variable domain in full, with the rest retrieved from reference TRBV19 and TRBJ1-1, is DGGITQSPKYLFRKEGQNVTLSCEQNLNHDAMYWYRQDPGQGLRLIYYSQIVNDFQKGDIAEGYSVSREKKESFPLTVTSAQKNPTAFYLCASSMGRGITEAFFGQGTRLTVV.

The chain recombines TRBV5-4 with TRBJ1-3, with D maybe TRBD1 (5 bases). V shed 1 base and J shed 2 bases, with 7 bases lying between them. The CDR3 is 14 amino acids. The V gene's germline CDR1 is SGHNT and CDR2 YYREEE (reference sequence). The CDR3 sequence: CASSLPGAGNTIYF. The CDR3 DNA reads as TGTGCCAGCAGCTTGCCGGGGGCTGGAAACACCATATATTTT. The full variable domain, in which reference TRBV5-4 and TRBJ1-3 provide the parts outside the CDR3, is ETGVTQSPTHLIKTRGQQVTLRCSSQSGHNTVSWYQQALGQGPQFIFQYYREEENGRGNFPPRFSGLQFPNYSSELNVNALELDDSALYLCASSLPGAGNTIYFGEGSWLTVV.

The V gene is TRBV27, the J gene TRBJ1-4; TRBD1 matches at 7 bases. V was pared by 5 bases and J by 5 bases, with 11 bases of the junction left unmatched. CDR1 is MNHEY and CDR2 is SMNVEV in the germline V gene (reference sequence). The CDR3 has 16 amino acids. CDR3 bases: TGTGCCAGCAGTGTCGAACCGGGACAGCTGAATGAAAAACTGTTTTTT. This gives the protein CASSVEPGQLNEKLFF.

The gene calls are TRBV5-1 and TRBJ2-5, with D uncertain. In germline, CDR1 is SGHRS, CDR2 YFSETQ. V lost 0 bases and J lost 3, with 12 bases in between. The CDR3 has 15 amino acids. CDR3 sequence reads: CASSLEATSKETQYF. Here the CDR3 DNA reads TGCGCCAGCAGCTTGGAAGCGACATCAAAAGAGACCCAGTACTTC.

For the CDR3, the DNA is TGTGCCAGCAGTGAAGGTGGACTAGCGGGGGGGCGGGATACGCAGTATTTT. It specifies CASSEGGLAGGRDTQYF. V and J are TRBV6-1 and TRBJ2-3; 15 bases agree with TRBD2. The CDR3 is 17 residues long. Trimming took 1 base from V and 6 from J; bases not matched to a gene: 5. Germline V CDR1 and CDR2: MNHNS, SASEGT.